This T cell receptor (beta chain) was profiled in a study of T cell responses to AZD1222 COVID-19 vaccine. Study at large: Pooled in the analysis were second doses at about 4 or about 12 weeks.

This clone was seen only a few times. Its specificity is not known. Study-level findings and limits: The reported proportion of spike-specific TCRs targeting unmutated variant regions was nearly half. Baseline seropositivity occurred in only six or seven AZD1222 recipients. The donor group comprised mostly white British people and more females; the analysis possibly underestimated clonal diversity.

Sequencing used immunoSEQ multiplex PCR; TCRdb keeps in-frame clones, though not all of them. The data show some 140,000 clones, 92% seen once. The V gene end was trimmed by 7 bases and the J gene end by 6 bases; junction bases not matched to a gene: 6. The V gene's germline CDR1 is SGHKS and CDR2 YYEKEE (reference sequence). The CDR3 totals 14 residues. Sequences were derived from peripheral blood, sampled on day 0 of AZD1222 vaccination. This chain joins TRBV5-5 and TRBJ1-3; 11 bases fit TRBD1. This TCR derives from an adult in good health. The CDR3 is CASGRTGGVNTIYF. CDR3 DNA sequence: TGTGCCAGCGGTAGGACAGGGGGCGTAAACACCATATATTTT. Full variable domain (rest looked up from reference TRBV5-5 and TRBJ1-3): DAGVTQSPTHLIKTRGQQVTLRCSPISGHKSVSWYQQVLGQGPQFIFQYYEKEERGRGNFPDRFSARQFPNYSSELNVNALLLGDSALYLCASGRTGGVNTIYFGEGSWLTVV.